These 30 T cell receptor beta chains were sequenced from one sample in a study of blood T cell repertoires in COVID-19. Sequencing was performed with immunoSEQ multiplex PCR; in TCRdb, only in-frame clones are kept and a portion is missing. Here the sample spans around 26,000 clones, less than 85% being singletons. Sequences were obtained from peripheral blood. The receptor set was obtained from a man older than 75 with active or convalescent COVID-19.

This clone was counted a few times. The chain couples TRBV6-1 to TRBJ1-2; D is uncertain. The V and J ends lost 3 bases and 8 bases respectively, with 16 bases between them. This CDR3 spans 14 amino acids. Germline V CDR1 and CDR2: MNHNS, SASEGT. CDR3 nucleotides: TGTGCCAGCAGTGACCTTGTAAGGACTATAGGCTACACCTTC. Translating it yields CASSDLVRTIGYTF.

The V call is TRBV7-3, the J call TRBJ2-1; no clear D. Germline values: CDR1 SGHTA, CDR2 FQGTGA. This CDR3 is built from 16 residues. Trimming pared 5 bases from V and 2 bases from J, leaving 16 bases between. CDR3 amino acids: CASSRSASDPYNEQFF. In DNA, the CDR3 is TGTGCCAGCAGCCGCTCGGCCAGCGACCCCTACAATGAGCAGTTCTTC.

This rearrangement joins TRBV4-2 to TRBJ1-2; D remains ambiguous. The V gene lost 1 base and the J gene lost 10 bases, with 22 bases spanning the gap. The V gene's germline CDR1 is LGHNA and CDR2 YNFKEQ. The CDR3 is made up of 16 amino acids. The CDR3 here is CASSQVNQVPGTTYTF. CDR3 nucleotides: TGTGCCAGCAGCCAAGTTAATCAGGTGCCGGGAACGACCTACACCTTC.

The V and J genes are TRBV9 and TRBJ1-2, with D possibly matching TRBD1 (6 bases). The germline V and J ends were trimmed by 1 base and 7 bases, with 17 bases remaining between them. The CDR3 is 15 residues long. Germline V gene data show CDR1 as SGDLS and CDR2 as YYNGEE. The CDR3 is CASSVQGQGFGGYTF. The CDR3 nucleotides read TGTGCCAGCAGCGTACAGGGCCAGGGGTTTGGTGGCTACACCTTC.

This clone was counted only a few times. This chain links TRBV27 with TRBJ1-6; TRBD1 is a possible D gene (5 bases). V was clipped by 4 bases and J by 6 bases, with 10 bases between them. Germline V gives CDR1 MNHEY, CDR2 SMNVEV (reference sequence). The CDR3 is 14 amino acids. The DNA of the CDR3 is TGTGCCAGCAGTTCGGGCGGGACTAATTCACCCCTCCACTTT. It encodes CASSSGGTNSPLHF.

The chain joins TRBV7-2 to TRBJ1-3; no firm D call. V gave up 0 bases and J gave up 4 bases, with 10 bases separating them. CDR3 length equals 15 residues. CDR1 SGHTA and CDR2 FQGNSA come from the germline V gene. The CDR3 nucleotides read TGTGCCAGCAGCTTAGCTGGGAGTAGAGGAAACACCATATATTTT. Translating gives CASSLAGSRGNTIYF.

The chain carries TRBV5-8 and TRBJ1-1, with D possibly matching TRBD1 (5 bases). This CDR3 contains 15 residues. Germline V CDR1 and CDR2: SGHTS, YDEGEE. V lost 1 base and J lost 4, with 14 bases in between. The CDR3 region has the DNA TGTGCCAGCAGCTTGTGGGGGGGACTTGGCACTGAAGCTTTCTTT. It specifies CASSLWGGLGTEAFF. The full variable domain, its missing parts supplied by reference TRBV5-8 and TRBJ1-1, is EAGVTQSPTHLIKTRGQQATLRCSPISGHTSVYWYQQALGLGLQFLLWYDEGEERNRGNFPPRFSGRQFPNYSSELNVNALELEDSALYLCASSLWGGLGTEAFFGQGTRLTVV.

This chain links TRBV7-9 with TRBJ1-1, with D tentatively TRBD1 (5 bases). V shed 5 bases and J shed 4 bases, with 14 bases lying between them. The germline V gene encodes CDR1 SEHNR and CDR2 FQNEAQ (reference sequence). This CDR3 has 14 residues. The CDR3 bases are TGTGCCAGCAGCCCCAGGGTGAGTGGCACTGAAGCTTTCTTT. Protein product: CASSPRVSGTEAFF.

This rearrangement joins TRBV18 to TRBJ2-5; no firm D call. Germline CDR1 KGHSH, CDR2 LQKENI. V was cut by 3 bases and J by 3 bases, with 8 bases left in between. The CDR3 contains 13 residues. CDR3 in DNA: TGTGCCAGCTCACCTCGGGTAGAAGAGACCCAGTACTTC. Protein: CASSPRVEETQYF.

The V gene is TRBV28, the J gene TRBJ1-1; no clear D. The CDR3 extends over 13 amino acids. Looked up from germline, CDR1 is MDHEN and CDR2 is SYDVKM. V gave up 8 bases and J gave up 11 bases, with 21 bases separating them. The CDR3 reads CASSLPTAPVAFF. In DNA, the CDR3 is TGTGCCAGCTCCCTCCCCACCGCCCCAGTTGCTTTCTTT.

This sequence joins TRBV28 and TRBJ1-3; D not certain. Trimming pared 6 bases from V and 3 bases from J, leaving 6 bases between. The CDR3 extends over 12 amino acids. Germline lookup yields CDR1 MDHEN and CDR2 SYDVKM. The CDR3 nucleotides read TGTGCCAGCAGGGGCTTTGGAAACACCATATATTTT. As protein: CASRGFGNTIYF.

The chain couples TRBV2 to TRBJ1-2; D is perhaps TRBD1 (5 bases). Germline-derived CDR1 and CDR2 are SNHLY and FYNNEI. Trimming shortened V by 5 bases and J by 2 bases, and 9 bases separated the two germline ends. The length of the CDR3 is 13 residues. The CDR3: CASSPGANYGYTF. In nucleotides, the CDR3 is TGTGCCAGCAGTCCTGGGGCCAACTATGGCTACACCTTC.

This clone occurred a few times. This chain connects TRBV9 to TRBJ2-7, with D possibly being TRBD2 (6 bases). CDR1 is SGDLS, CDR2 YYNGEE, per germline. Trimming left V 0 bases short and J 9 bases short, with 16 bases between. CDR3 length: 14 amino acids. CDR3 amino acids: CASSVGGSAGSQYF. The CDR3 DNA reads TGTGCCAGCAGCGTAGGTGGCAGCGCGGGGTCGCAGTACTTC.

J is TRBJ2-1 and V is TRBV5-6, with TRBD2 as a possible D gene (5 bases). CDR3 length: 18 residues. Looked up from germline, CDR1 is SGHDT and CDR2 is YYEEEE. V was pared by 4 bases and J by 2 bases, with 22 bases between. CDR3 sequence reads: CASSPPGSVLAAYNEQFF. The DNA for the CDR3 is TGTGCCAGCAGCCCGCCGGGATCCGTCCTCGCCGCCTACAATGAGCAGTTCTTC.

This chain links TRBV27 with TRBJ2-5; D is perhaps TRBD1 (6 bases). This CDR3 region has 18 residues. V was trimmed by 5 bases and J by 4 bases, leaving 26 bases between them. The germline V gene has CDR1 MNHEY and CDR2 SMNVEV (reference sequence). For the CDR3, the DNA is TGTGCCAGCAGTCGACAGGTAGTAGTGGGGGAGAGCGGAGAGACCCAGTACTTC. Translating gives CASSRQVVVGESGETQYF.

This chain uses TRBV19 with TRBJ1-1; tentatively, D is TRBD1 (5 bases). The germline V gene encodes CDR1 LNHDA and CDR2 SQIVND (reference sequence). Trimming removed 8 bases from V and 4 bases from J, with 17 bases in between. The CDR3 extends over 14 amino acids. CDR3 loop: CASATGGGGTEAFF. DNA for the CDR3: TGTGCCAGTGCCACCGGGGGGGGTGGCACTGAAGCTTTCTTT. Full variable domain (remainder filled in from reference TRBV19 and TRBJ1-1): DGGITQSPKYLFRKEGQNVTLSCEQNLNHDAMYWYRQDPGQGLRLIYYSQIVNDFQKGDIAEGYSVSREKKESFPLTVTSAQKNPTAFYLCASATGGGGTEAFFGQGTRLTVV.

The rearrangement uses TRBV2 and TRBJ1-5; no reliable D call. CDR1 and CDR2 from the germline V gene are SNHLY and FYNNEI. CDR3 length equals 16 residues. Trimming pared 3 bases from V and 7 bases from J, leaving 19 bases between. The CDR3 sequence is CASSDELGKGEQPQHF. The CDR3 DNA is TGTGCCAGCAGTGACGAGCTGGGGAAGGGAGAGCAGCCCCAGCATTTT.

This sequence joins TRBV9 and TRBJ2-3, with D possibly matching TRBD1 (6 bases). Germline V CDR1 and CDR2: SGDLS, YYNGEE. This CDR3 region has 14 residues. Deletions cut 2 bases from V and 8 bases from J, with 15 bases between. In nucleotides, the CDR3 is TGTGCCAGCAGCGTCACCTCCGGGACACCTACGCAGTATTTT. Translating it yields CASSVTSGTPTQYF.

This chain uses TRBV27 with TRBJ1-2; maybe TRBD1 (5 bases). V shed 2 bases and J shed 2 bases, with 9 bases lying between them. Germline CDR1 is MNHEY and CDR2 is SMNVEV (reference sequence). The CDR3 consists of 14 residues. The chain's CDR3 is CASSLGEGNYGYTF. CDR3 sequence (DNA): TGTGCCAGCAGTTTAGGGGAGGGGAACTATGGCTACACCTTC.

V usage is TRBV14 and J usage is TRBJ2-3; 11 positions agree with TRBD2. The germline CDR1 and CDR2 sequences are SGHDN and FVKESK. J lost 2 bases, V lost 0 bases, and 10 bases had no gene match. This CDR3 contains 19 residues. CDR3 coding DNA: TGTGCCAGCAGCCAAGAAGGGGGACTAGCGGCAACCATCACAGATACGCAGTATTTT. It codes for CASSQEGGLAATITDTQYF.

The V and J genes are TRBV28 and TRBJ2-5; D is perhaps TRBD1 (5 bases). This CDR3 has 11 amino acids. CDR1 and CDR2 from the germline V gene are MDHEN and SYDVKM. Trimming cost V 6 bases and J 9 bases, with 11 bases left between them. In nucleotides, the CDR3 is TGTGCCAGCAGGGCTGACAGCCCCCAGTACTTC. Its protein is CASRADSPQYF.

CDR3 loop: CASTPTGRGWSTEAFF. Here the CDR3 DNA reads TGTGCCAGTACCCCGACAGGGAGAGGGTGGAGCACTGAAGCTTTCTTT. This chain uses TRBV19 with TRBJ1-1; 7 nucleotides match TRBD1. Germline V CDR1 and CDR2: LNHDA, SQIVND (reference sequence). The CDR3 has 16 amino acids. Unmatched junction bases numbered 15, after V lost 7 bases and J lost 4 bases.

The chain uses TRBV10-3 and TRBJ2-5, with D possibly being TRBD1 (6 bases). The length of the CDR3 is 13 residues. Trimming cost V 2 bases and J 3 bases, with 7 bases left between them. Germline CDR1 and CDR2: ENHRY and SYGVKD. DNA of the CDR3: TGTGCCATCAGTGAGGCAGGGGAAGAGACCCAGTACTTC. Protein product: CAISEAGEETQYF.

This rearrangement joins TRBV15 to TRBJ2-5; no clear D gene. The CDR3 sequence is 13 residues long. From germline, CDR1 is LNHNV and CDR2 YYDKDF (reference sequence). V was cut by 1 base and J by 1 base, with 4 bases left in between. In DNA form, the CDR3 reads TGTGCCACCAGCAGAGTGGCCCAAGAGACCCAGTACTTC. Amino acids: CATSRVAQETQYF.

The V and J genes are TRBV19 and TRBJ2-7; the D gene is possibly TRBD1 (5 bases). The CDR3 runs to 15 residues. Per the germline V gene, CDR1 is LNHDA and CDR2 is SQIVND (reference sequence). V gave up 3 bases and J gave up 4 bases, with 16 bases separating them. CDR3 DNA sequence: TGTGCCAGTAGTATTATGTCCCAGGGTGGTTACGAGCAGTACTTC. Translating it yields CASSIMSQGGYEQYF.

This clone rates as medium-sized (0.01 to 0.1%). The chain combines TRBV2 with TRBJ1-2, with D possibly being TRBD1 (6 bases). Looked up from germline, CDR1 is SNHLY and CDR2 is FYNNEI. The CDR3 loop spans 14 amino acids. V lost 2 bases and J lost 4, with 11 bases in between. The CDR3 region has the DNA TGTGCCAGCAGTGAAACAGGGCGAACCTATGGCTACACCTTC. It specifies CASSETGRTYGYTF.

The chain links TRBV7-9 to TRBJ2-7, with TRBD2 as a possible D gene (5 bases). Trimming took 3 bases from V and 5 from J, leaving 8 bases between them. This CDR3 contains 12 residues. The germline V gene encodes CDR1 SEHNR and CDR2 FQNEAQ (reference sequence). The DNA of the CDR3 is TGTGCCAGCAGCTTCGGGATCGACGAGCAGTACTTC. Its translation: CASSFGIDEQYF.

The CDR3 here is CATQIQEFTEAFF. The DNA of the CDR3 is TGTGCCACCCAGATACAGGAGTTCACTGAAGCTTTCTTT. The chain carries TRBV10-3 and TRBJ1-1, with D perhaps TRBD1 (5 bases). V lost 10 bases and J lost 4, with 16 bases in between. The V gene's germline CDR1 is ENHRY and CDR2 SYGVKD. The CDR3 sequence is 13 residues long.

V is TRBV11-2 and J is TRBJ1-3, with a tentative D call TRBD1 (6 bases). Germline assignment: CDR1 SGHAT and CDR2 FQNNGV. This CDR3 is built from 16 residues. V gave up 2 bases and J gave up 4 bases, with 15 bases separating them. Here the CDR3 DNA reads TGTGCCAGCAGCTTATTAGGCAGGGGAAACGGAAACACCATATATTTT. The encoded protein is CASSLLGRGNGNTIYF.

J is TRBJ2-5 and V is TRBV18, with TRBD2 identical over 7 bases. The germline V gene has CDR1 KGHSH and CDR2 LQKENI. The CDR3 is 14 amino acids. With V trimmed by 2 bases and J by 2 bases, 2 bases remained unmatched. For the CDR3, the DNA is TGTGCCAGCTCACCAACTAGCGAGCAAGAGACCCAGTACTTC. It specifies CASSPTSEQETQYF.